This T cell receptor beta chain is drawn from a study of CD8 T cells in Susac syndrome. Turning to this clonotype: Antigen unknown.

Study-wide results and caveats: The CD4+ T cell repertoires of Susac syndrome were found to show no clonal expansion.

Roughly 0.45 to 1 ug RNA was reverse transcribed with random hexamers. Amplification of TCR beta CDR3 across 54 Vbeta and 13 Jbeta was performed with immunoSEQ multiplex PCR. TCRdb independently ran MiXCR on the immunoSEQ multiplex PCR reads; one entry per CDR3 protein. The table includes some 99,000 distinct CDR3 sequences, roughly 94% detected once. Negative isolation yielded CD8+ and CD4+ T cells; FACS enriched TEMRA cells. CDR3 length equals 13 residues. V shed 8 bases and J shed 9 bases, with 17 bases lying between them. The sample consisted of CD4+ T cells from PBMCs. This receptor was obtained from a human donor with Susac syndrome. The V and J genes are TRBV12-3 or TRBV12-4 and TRBJ2-4; weak D call: TRBD1 (6 bases). CDR3 nucleotides: TGTGCCAGCTCCTCCGGGACAATCGGCATTCAGTACTTC. Translation: CASSSGTIGIQYF.